The sequence of this T cell receptor (beta chain) was determined in a study of blood T cell repertoires in COVID-19. Study information: T cells, B-cell-depleted T cells, or PBMCs supplied cDNA or gDNA.

Original data processing: Reference gene primer amplification gave nucleated cell count estimates. TCRdb's copy holds only in-frame clones and misses some; the assay was immunoSEQ multiplex PCR. V and J calls and clone size are as listed in that table; D and trimming were resolved from the DNA. The sample shows 53,000 or so clones, about 87% of them seen only once. This clone is a singleton in its sample. This CDR3 is 13 amino acids long. Trimming took 6 bases from V and 8 from J; bases not matched to a gene: 7. Germline CDR1 LGHDT, CDR2 YNNKEL (reference sequence). The sample comprised peripheral blood. The V call is TRBV3-1 (or the pseudogene TRBV3-2), the J call TRBJ1-1, with 9 nucleotides matching TRBD1. This TCR was sampled from a man at least 80 years old with acute or convalescent COVID-19. CDR3 sequence: CASRGQGPLEAFF. The CDR3, as DNA: TGTGCCAGCAGGGGACAGGGCCCCCTCGAAGCTTTCTTT.